A selection of T cell receptor beta chains follows, all from one sample in a study of blood T cells in healthy people across ages. Via MiXCR, TCRdb re-called the 5' RACE reads, giving one row per CDR3 protein. The sample consists of hundreds of thousands of distinct CDR3 sequences, around 45% of them appearing once. Sequenced input: blood. The receptors come from a man older than 75 in good health. The conserved cysteine and the conserved F or W are not part of the CDR3 here. Each record gives: CDR3 protein, D gene, CDR3 length, V gene. D genes are given only for firm matches.

ASSFELNSPLH	-	11	TRBV12-3/TRBV12-4
ASSQGRSPGTDTQY	-	14	TRBV4-3
ASRTTSGIVGELF	TRBD2	13	TRBV5-1
AWSVLAGVLETQY	TRBD2	13	TRBV30
ASSEGLAPSTDTQY	TRBD2	14	TRBV5-1
ASNQGEGLIFYEQY	-	14	TRBV6-1
SASQPGTSRTGELF	TRBD2	14	TRBV20-1
ASSILTGRGGETQY	-	14	TRBV12-3/TRBV12-4
ASSLVILAGAYEQY	TRBD2	14	TRBV7-2
ASSLGAGESDTQY	TRBD2	13	TRBV27
ASSLAGLPQETQY	-	13	TRBV5-1
ASSNAIAYEQY	-	11	TRBV14
ASSYQGRHIQY	-	11	TRBV6-6
ASSLLLDTQY	-	10	TRBV5-1
ASGAPTGWNQPQH	TRBD1	13	TRBV12-5
ASSQEYSSPTRQY	-	13	TRBV4-3
ASSSWTSGLSYNEQF	TRBD2	15	TRBV7-6
AINGGTYEQY	-	10	TRBV10-3
ASSRTGMASVETQY	TRBD1	14	TRBV3-1
ASSETPSYNEQF	-	12	TRBV9
ASSSRTSGRLVEQF	TRBD2	14	TRBV7-2
ASRVADNQPQH	-	11	TRBV5-1
SATTRAGGSETQY	TRBD1	13	TRBV20-1
ATSDFAGVYNEQY	-	13	TRBV24-1
ASSLEGYYNEQY	-	12	TRBV7-2
ASSSSLIPTGELF	-	13	TRBV7-2
ASSQAGGDGANVLT	-	14	TRBV4-3
ASSESPGTSGNEQY	TRBD2	14	TRBV25-1
ASSRDLDEQF	-	10	TRBV7-9
ASSPGQGSNIQY	TRBD1	12	TRBV2
ASSSAGGVDTQY	TRBD2	12	TRBV6-2/TRBV6-3
ASRTEGTLYEQY	-	12	TRBV7-2
SVGQVNTGELF	-	11	TRBV29-1
ASGRDRNNNEQF	-	12	TRBV28
ASSLVLGVHEQF	-	12	TRBV7-9
ASSQDTGRTDTQY	-	13	TRBV3-1
ASSPPGLGIVDTQY	TRBD2	14	TRBV7-2
ASRLAGQGPLGTVEETQY	-	18	TRBV12-2
ASGIGPGQSSYNSPLH	TRBD1	16	TRBV12-5
SAPNRGSQETQY	-	12	TRBV20-1
ASSQDRGVGNIQY	-	13	TRBV4-3